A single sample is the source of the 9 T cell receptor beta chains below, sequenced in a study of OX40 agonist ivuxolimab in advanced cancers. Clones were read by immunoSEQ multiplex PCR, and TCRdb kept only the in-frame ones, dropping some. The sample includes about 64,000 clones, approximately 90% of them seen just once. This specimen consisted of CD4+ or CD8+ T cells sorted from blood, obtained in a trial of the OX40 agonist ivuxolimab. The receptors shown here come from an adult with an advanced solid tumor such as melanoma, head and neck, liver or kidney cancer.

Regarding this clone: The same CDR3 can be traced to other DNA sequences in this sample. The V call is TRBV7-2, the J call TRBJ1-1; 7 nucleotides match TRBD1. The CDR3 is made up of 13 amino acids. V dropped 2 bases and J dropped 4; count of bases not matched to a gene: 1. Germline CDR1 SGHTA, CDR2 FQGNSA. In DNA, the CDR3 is TGTGCCAGCAGCTTAACAGGGGCCACTGAAGCTTTCTTT. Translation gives CASSLTGATEAFF. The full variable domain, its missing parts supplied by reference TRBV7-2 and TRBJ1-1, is GAGVSQSPSNKVTEKGKDVELRCDPISGHTALYWYRQSLGQGLEFLIYFQGNSAPDKSGLPSDRFSAERTGGSVSTLTIQRTQQEDSAVYLCASSLTGATEAFFGQGTRLTVV.

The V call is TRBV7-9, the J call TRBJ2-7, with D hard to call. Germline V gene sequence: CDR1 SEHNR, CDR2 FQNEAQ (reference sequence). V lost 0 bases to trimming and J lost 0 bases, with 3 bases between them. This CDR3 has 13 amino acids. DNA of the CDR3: TGTGCCAGCAGCTTAGCGAACTCCTACGAGCAGTACTTC. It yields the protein CASSLANSYEQYF.

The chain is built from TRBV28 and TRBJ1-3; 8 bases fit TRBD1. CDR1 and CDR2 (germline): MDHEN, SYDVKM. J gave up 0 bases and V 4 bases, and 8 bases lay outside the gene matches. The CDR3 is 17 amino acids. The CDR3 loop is CASSSSGTGLSGNTIYF. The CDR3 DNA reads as TGTGCCAGCAGTTCCTCCGGGACAGGACTCTCTGGAAACACCATATATTTT.

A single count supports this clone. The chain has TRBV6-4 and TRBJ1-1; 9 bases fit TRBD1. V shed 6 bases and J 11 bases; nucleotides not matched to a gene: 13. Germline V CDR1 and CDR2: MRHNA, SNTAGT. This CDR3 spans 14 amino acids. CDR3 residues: CASRGDRATGRAFF. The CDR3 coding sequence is TGTGCCAGCAGAGGGGACAGGGCGACAGGGAGGGCTTTCTTT.

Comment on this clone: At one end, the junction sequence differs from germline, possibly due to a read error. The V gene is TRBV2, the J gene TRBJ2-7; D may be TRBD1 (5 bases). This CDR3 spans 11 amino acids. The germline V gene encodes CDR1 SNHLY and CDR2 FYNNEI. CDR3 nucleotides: TGTGCCAGCAGTGAAGGCAGGGCATCGAACTTC. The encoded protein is CASSEGRASNF.

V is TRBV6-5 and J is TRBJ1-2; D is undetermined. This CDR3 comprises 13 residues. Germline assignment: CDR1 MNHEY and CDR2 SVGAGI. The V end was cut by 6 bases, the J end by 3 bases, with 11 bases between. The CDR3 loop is CASRAGFDYGYTF. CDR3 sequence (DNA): TGTGCCAGCAGGGCGGGCTTCGACTATGGCTACACCTTC.

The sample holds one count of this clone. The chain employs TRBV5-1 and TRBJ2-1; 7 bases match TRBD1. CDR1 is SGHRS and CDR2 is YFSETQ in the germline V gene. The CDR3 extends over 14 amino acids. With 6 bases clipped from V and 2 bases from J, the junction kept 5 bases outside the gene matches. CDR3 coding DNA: TGCGCCAGCAAGTTAACAGGGGCCTACAATGAGCAGTTCTTC. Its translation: CASKLTGAYNEQFF.

The CDR3 nucleotides are TGTGCCAGTAGTGTCGAGACTGTAGAGCTCAATGAGCAGTTCTTC. This sequence encodes CASSVETVELNEQFF. The V and J genes are TRBV19 and TRBJ2-1; D uncertain. The V end lost 5 bases, the J end lost 6 bases, and 17 bases lay between the germline ends. Per germline, CDR1 LNHDA and CDR2 SQIVND (reference sequence). The CDR3 has 15 residues.

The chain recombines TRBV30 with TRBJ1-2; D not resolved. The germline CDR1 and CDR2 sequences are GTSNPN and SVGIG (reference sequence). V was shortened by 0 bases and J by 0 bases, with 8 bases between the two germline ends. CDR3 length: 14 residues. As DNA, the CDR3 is TGTGCCTGGAGTGTCAGCAGGCCTAACTATGGCTACACCTTC. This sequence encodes CAWSVSRPNYGYTF. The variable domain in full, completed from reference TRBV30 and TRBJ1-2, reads SQTIHQWPATLVQPVGSPLSLECTVEGTSNPNLYWYRQAAGRGLQLLFYSVGIGQISSEVPQNLSASRPQDRQFILSSKKLLLSDSGFYLCAWSVSRPNYGYTFGSGTRLTVV.